These T cell receptor beta chains were read from a single sample in a study of read filtering for tumor transcriptome and immune sequencing. One entry per CDR3 protein, called by TCRdb with MiXCR from the reads. The sample includes about 86,000 distinct CDR3 sequences, 9% to 15% of them seen just once. Sequencing input: a population of CD138-negative cells sorted from bone marrow. The receptor source for this set is a donor over 35 with multiple myeloma. Both conserved end residues are trimmed from each CDR3. The order of the fields is V gene, clone size, D gene, J gene, CDR3 protein. A D gene is named only where the DNA matches it firmly. Expanded clones are given a class, and other clones once, few, many or no size at all.

TRBV29-1	many	-	TRBJ2-2	SAFGHGGGGGELF
TRBV28	-	-	TRBJ1-3	ASSPAGFVSGNTIY
TRBV20-1	many	-	TRBJ2-1	SARGSGVSSSYNEQF
TRBV6-1	many	TRBD2	TRBJ2-1	ASSKETSGSINGQF
TRBV29-1	many	-	TRBJ1-4	SVRQAASNEKLF
TRBV2	many	-	TRBJ2-1	ASSESALPYNEQF
TRBV6-5	-	-	TRBJ2-7	ASRERDAAVPYEQY
TRBV7-9	few	-	TRBJ2-1	ASSFSGLRNEQF
TRBV12-3/TRBV12-4	many	-	TRBJ1-1	ASSLDEITEAF
TRBV5-1	many	-	TRBJ1-2	ASSHNPDSPYGYT
TRBV2	many	TRBD1	TRBJ1-5	ASSGGQVRNQPQH
TRBV6-6	many	TRBD2	TRBJ2-1	ASRRLAGGPNYNEQF
TRBV11-2	many	TRBD2	TRBJ2-2	ASSPFGAGGTGELF
TRBV9	-	-	TRBJ2-3	ASSVSGDLQHGADTQY
TRBV20-1	many	TRBD2	TRBJ2-1	SARDQASGSF
TRBV29-1	-	-	TRBJ1-2	SVEPASLHGYT
TRBV5-1	many	TRBD1	TRBJ1-1	ASSFRQGGHTEAF
TRBV28	many	-	TRBJ2-4	ASTTGAKNIQY
TRBV28	many	-	TRBJ1-2	ASSPRGSNYGYT
TRBV12-3/TRBV12-4	few	-	TRBJ2-1	ASSPGTLYNEQF
TRBV5-1	many	-	TRBJ2-7	ASSLDFEGGSYEQY
TRBV20-1	many	TRBD2	TRBJ2-3	SAPSGRTTDTQY
TRBV7-2	many	TRBD2	TRBJ2-3	ASSSRLAGGTDTQY
TRBV6-5	-	-	TRBJ1-1	ASSATQGNTEAF
TRBV20-1	many	TRBD1	TRBJ2-1	SARGPGTGWSKGIPNEQF
TRBV20-1	many	-	TRBJ2-1	SARDHENNEQF
TRBV7-2	few	-	TRBJ1-1	ASSRRADTEAF
TRBV2	many	-	TRBJ2-3	ASRTDTQY
TRBV5-5	-	TRBD1	TRBJ2-3	ASHFRDSGTDTQY
TRBV4-1	many	-	TRBJ2-3	ASSSRGYGVSGSTDTQY
TRBV10-2	-	-	TRBJ1-5	ASSGGLGQPQH
TRBV5-4	many	TRBD2	TRBJ2-1	ASSLRLAGVFDEQF